The sequence of this T cell receptor (beta chain) was determined in a study of shared clonotypes between healthy human individuals. Genomic DNA from each subset was divided evenly over several immunoSEQ plates. The replicate PCRs on unsorted PBMC were given about 300 ng DNA, which is tens of thousands of T cell genomes. Libraries were prepared by immunoSEQ multiplex PCR; TCRdb keeps only in-frame clonotypes and omits some of them. The sample holds approximately 500,000 clones, 78% seen once. The donor population consisted of healthy HIV-negative adults with no recent acute infections or vaccinations. Around 90 million PBMCs served as the genomic DNA source for unsorted samples. CDR1 SEHNR and CDR2 FQNEAQ come from the germline V gene (reference sequence). V dropped 0 bases and J dropped 3 bases, with 12 bases sitting between them. CDR3 size: 15 residues.

The clonotype originates from a woman aged 40 to 50 in good health. Some clones in this sample may be carry-over from other donors' samples. Source material: PBMCs. The chain employs TRBV7-9 and TRBJ2-7; unclear D gene. CDR3 protein: CASSLAAGPNYEQYF. DNA for the CDR3: TGTGCCAGCAGCTTAGCTGCCGGTCCGAACTACGAGCAGTACTTC.